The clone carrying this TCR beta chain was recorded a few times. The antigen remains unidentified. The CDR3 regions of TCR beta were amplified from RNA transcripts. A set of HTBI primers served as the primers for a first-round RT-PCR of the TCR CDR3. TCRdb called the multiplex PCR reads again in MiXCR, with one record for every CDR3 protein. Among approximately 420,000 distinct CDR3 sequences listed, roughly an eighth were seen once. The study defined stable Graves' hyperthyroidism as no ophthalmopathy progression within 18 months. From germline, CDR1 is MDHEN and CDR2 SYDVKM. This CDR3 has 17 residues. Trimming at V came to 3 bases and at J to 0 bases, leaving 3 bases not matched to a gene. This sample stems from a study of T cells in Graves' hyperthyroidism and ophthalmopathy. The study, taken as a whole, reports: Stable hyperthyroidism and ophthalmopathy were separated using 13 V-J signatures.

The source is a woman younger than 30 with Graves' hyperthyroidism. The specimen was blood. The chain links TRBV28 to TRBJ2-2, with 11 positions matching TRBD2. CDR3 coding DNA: TGTGCCAGCAGTTTTAATAGCGGGAGGGCGAACACCGGGGAGCTGTTTTTT. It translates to CASSFNSGRANTGELFF.